The 15 T cell receptor beta chains listed next were all sequenced from one sample in a study of vaccination and CD4 T cells after COVID-19. Noted treatment: approximately 9-day PBMC culture with coronavirus spike peptide pools or control peptides (ViraFEST assay). Sequence data for DNA of cultured CD4+ T cells were generated by the Oncomine TCR Beta short-read assay. TCRdb ran MiXCR on the PCR reads and lists one entry per CDR3 protein. The table lists some 8,300 distinct CDR3 sequences, roughly two thirds of them singletons. Which antigens these TCRs recognize remains unknown. Sequenced sample: CD4+ T cells from blood, cultured in vitro. The source is a human donor who had recovered from COVID-19.

The chain couples TRBV10-3 to TRBJ1-2, with D possibly TRBD1 on 5 matching bases. Trimming removed 8 bases at V and 3 bases at J, with 13 bases between. Germline CDR1 is ENHRY and CDR2 is SYGVKD. This CDR3 comprises 13 residues. The CDR3 nucleotides are TGTGCCATCGTGGAGGGGCGGGACTATGGCTACACCTTC. It encodes CAIVEGRDYGYTF.

The chain employs TRBV20-1 and TRBJ1-2, with D possibly matching TRBD1 (5 bases). The germline gives CDR1 DFQATT, CDR2 SNEGSKA (reference sequence). This CDR3 region has 13 residues. Deletions cut 3 bases from V and 3 bases from J, with 11 bases between. Here the CDR3 reads CSARGEKDYGYTF. DNA of the CDR3: TGCAGTGCTAGGGGGGAAAAGGACTATGGCTACACCTTC.

This sequence joins TRBV30 and TRBJ1-1; no reliable D call. This CDR3 is 15 amino acids long. V lost 0 bases to trimming and J lost 5 bases, with 16 bases between them. CDR1 and CDR2 (germline): GTSNPN, SVGIG (reference sequence). CDR3 sequence: CAWSVTYSARTEAFF. CDR3 sequence (DNA): TGTGCCTGGAGTGTAACTTACTCCGCTCGGACTGAAGCTTTCTTT.

The J gene is TRBJ1-3, the V gene TRBV12-3 or TRBV12-4; TRBD1 is a possible D gene (5 bases). The CDR3 covers 15 residues. V lost 4 bases and J lost 5, with 15 bases in between. The CDR3 loop reads CASSSGQGRRNTIYF. CDR3 coding DNA: TGTGCCAGCAGTTCCGGACAAGGCCGAAGAAACACCATATATTTT.

The chain links TRBV21-1 to TRBJ1-1; the table names TRBD1, a call not compared with the DNA. TRBV21-1 is a documented pseudogene. The CDR3 runs 13 residues. For the CDR3, the DNA is TGTGCCGCCCCCGGGGAAGGAAACACTGAAGCTTTCTTT. It is translated as CAAPGEGNTEAFF.

This clonotype is termed medium-sized. The chain employs TRBV20-1 and TRBJ1-5, with 9 bases that match TRBD1. Germline V gives CDR1 DFQATT, CDR2 SNEGSKA (reference sequence). J gave up 7 bases and V 1 base, and 8 bases lay outside the gene matches. The CDR3 extends over 15 amino acids. The CDR3 bases are TGCAGTGCTAGAGGACGGGACAGGGACCTCCAGCCCCAGCATTTT. Translation gives CSARGRDRDLQPQHF.

This chain links TRBV12-3 or TRBV12-4 with TRBJ1-6, with TRBD1 matching 7 bases. The CDR3 length is 18 residues. The J segment lost 9 bases and the V segment lost 6 bases, leaving 20 bases of the junction unmatched. Here the CDR3 DNA reads TGTGCCAGCAGCCCAGGGGGAGTTTTAGTCGGAGGAGGTTCACCCCTCCACTTT. This codes for CASSPGGVLVGGGSPLHF.

This chain connects TRBV7-2 to TRBJ1-5; D not certain. The V gene lost 2 bases and the J gene lost 8 bases, with 10 bases spanning the gap. The CDR3 length is 13 residues. Per the germline V gene, CDR1 is SGHTA and CDR2 is FQGNSA. CDR3 region: CASSLSQDEPQHF. Written as DNA, the CDR3 is TGTGCCAGCAGCTTATCCCAAGATGAGCCCCAGCATTTT.

The CDR3, as DNA: TGTGCCAGCAGCCAGGGAATTTACACTGAAGCTTTCTTT. Residues: CASSQGIYTEAFF. The rearrangement joins TRBV7-3 to TRBJ1-1, with D perhaps matching TRBD1 (5 bases). The CDR3 spans 13 residues. V was cut by 5 bases and J by 3 bases, with 10 bases left in between. Germline V gene data show CDR1 as SGHTA and CDR2 as FQGTGA.

In this sample, this clonotype turned up a few times. The chain uses TRBV6-5 and TRBJ1-5; the match to TRBD1 covers 7 bases. This CDR3 has 15 amino acids. V trimming: 4 bases; J trimming: 2 bases; junction bases outside the gene matches: 5. From germline, CDR1 is MNHEY and CDR2 SVGAGI. CDR3 in amino acids: CASSWDSAGNQPQHF. Here the CDR3 DNA reads TGTGCCAGCAGTTGGGACAGCGCGGGCAATCAGCCCCAGCATTTT.

The gene calls are TRBV18 and TRBJ2-3, with TRBD2 matching 14 bases. CDR1 is KGHSH, CDR2 LQKENI, per germline. This CDR3 contains 17 residues. Losses at the gene ends were 2 bases for V and 0 bases for J; bases not matched to a gene: 1. Written as DNA, the CDR3 is TGTGCCAGCTCACCAGGGACTAGCGGGGGTAGCACAGATACGCAGTATTTT. Translation gives CASSPGTSGGSTDTQYF.

This clonotype was observed a handful of times. The V and J genes are TRBV7-9 and TRBJ1-1; D is undetermined. The length of the CDR3 is 13 residues. Germline CDR1 SEHNR, CDR2 FQNEAQ (reference sequence). Trimming left V 1 base short and J 0 bases short, with 3 bases between. Here the CDR3 reads CASSLDMNTEAFF. CDR3 nucleotide sequence: TGTGCCAGCAGCTTAGACATGAACACTGAAGCTTTCTTT.

The rearrangement joins TRBV6-2 or TRBV6-3 to TRBJ1-2; D might be TRBD1 (6 bases). CDR3 length equals 14 residues. The V gene lost 0 bases and the J gene lost 7 bases, with 12 bases spanning the gap. Germline CDR1 and CDR2: MNHEY and SVGEGT. CDR3 DNA: TGTGCCAGCAGTTACTCGACAGGCCAGGGTGGCTACACCTTC. Encoded protein: CASSYSTGQGGYTF.

V usage is TRBV7-2 and J usage is TRBJ2-3, with 8 positions matching TRBD1. CDR3 length: 14 amino acids. The V segment lost 5 bases and the J segment 2 bases; nucleotides outside the gene matches: 3. Germline lookup yields CDR1 SGHTA and CDR2 FQGNSA. CDR3 bases: TGTGCCAGCAGCCGGGACAGGTCCACAGATACGCAGTATTTT. Translation: CASSRDRSTDTQYF.

The genes are TRBV27 and TRBJ1-4; D uncertain. In germline, CDR1 is MNHEY, CDR2 SMNVEV (reference sequence). The CDR3 is made up of 12 amino acids. Between the trimmed V and J ends, which lost 7 bases and 8 bases, there was a span of 11 bases. The CDR3 here is CASTRMGEKLFF. The CDR3 nucleotides read TGTGCCAGCACCCGGATGGGGGAAAAACTGTTTTTT.